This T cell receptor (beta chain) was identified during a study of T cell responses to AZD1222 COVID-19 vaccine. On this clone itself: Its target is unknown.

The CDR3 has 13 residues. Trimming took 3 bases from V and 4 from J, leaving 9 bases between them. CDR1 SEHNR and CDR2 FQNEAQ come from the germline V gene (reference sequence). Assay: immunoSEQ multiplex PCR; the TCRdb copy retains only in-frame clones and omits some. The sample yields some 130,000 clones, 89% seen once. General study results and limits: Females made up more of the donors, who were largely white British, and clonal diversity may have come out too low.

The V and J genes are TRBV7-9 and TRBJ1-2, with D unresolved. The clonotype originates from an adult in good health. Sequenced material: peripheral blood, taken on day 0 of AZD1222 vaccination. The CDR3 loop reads CASSFGRSYGYTF. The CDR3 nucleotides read TGTGCCAGCAGCTTCGGCAGAAGCTATGGCTACACCTTC.